Following are 9 T cell receptor beta chains from one sample sequenced in a study of a mutant IDH1 vaccine in newly diagnosed glioma. Profiled with immunoSEQ multiplex PCR; TCRdb holds only in-frame clones, not every one. The sample has 15,000 to 20,000 clones, around 95% seen once. Noted time point: baseline, week 1 (first vaccination visit). The sample's treatment: pre-vaccination baseline after standard-of-care therapy. Sample: peripheral blood mononuclear cells (PBMCs), taken from a glioma patient treated with radiotherapy, temozolomide or both. Receptor source: a woman younger than 30 with glioma. Some clones in this sample may be carry-over from other donors' samples.

The chain is built from TRBV10-3 and TRBJ2-5; TRBD2 matches at 7 bases. Germline-derived CDR1 and CDR2 are ENHRY and SYGVKD. There are 14 residues in the CDR3. V dropped 0 bases and J dropped 3; count of bases not matched to a gene: 1. The CDR3 region has the DNA TGTGCCATCAGTGAGTCGGGAGGGGAAGAGACCCAGTACTTC. It yields the protein CAISESGGEETQYF.

The rearrangement joins TRBV13 to TRBJ1-1; D unresolved. The germline V gene has CDR1 PRHDT and CDR2 FYEKMQ (reference sequence). The length of the CDR3 is 13 residues. V was clipped by 5 bases and J by 5 bases, with 12 bases between them. CDR3 protein: CASSRGSGTEAFF. In DNA form, the CDR3 reads TGTGCCAGCAGCCGCGGGAGTGGGACTGAAGCTTTCTTT. Combining the CDR3 with reference TRBV13 and TRBJ1-1 gives the whole variable domain AAGVIQSPRHLIKEKRETATLKCYPIPRHDTVYWYQQGPGQDPQFLISFYEKMQSDKGSIPDRFSAQQFSDYHSELNMSSLELGDSALYFCASSRGSGTEAFFGQGTRLTVV.

The chain's CDR3 is CASSILAGGEKTQYF. In DNA form, the CDR3 reads TGCGCCAGCAGCATACTAGCGGGAGGCGAAAAGACCCAGTACTTC. The chain is built from TRBV5-1 and TRBJ2-5, with TRBD2 identical over 12 bases. Germline V lookup: CDR1 SGHRS, CDR2 YFSETQ. CDR3 length: 15 residues. Trimming took 4 bases from V and 6 from J; bases not matched to a gene: 7.

This clone appeared once. In DNA, the CDR3 is TGTGCCAGCAGCCCCTCTAGTGAAAACACCATATATTTT. Translation gives CASSPSSENTIYF. The V and J genes are TRBV11-3 and TRBJ1-3, with no clear D. The CDR3 sequence is 13 residues long. The germline V gene has CDR1 SGHNT and CDR2 YENEEA. The V end lost 5 bases, the J end lost 6 bases, and 11 bases lay between the germline ends.

V gene TRBV7-2 combines with J gene TRBJ1-2; weak D call: TRBD1 (5 bases). The ends were cut back, 3 bases at V and 4 bases at J, with 12 bases in the middle. Germline lookup yields CDR1 SGHTA and CDR2 FQGNSA. This CDR3 contains 14 residues. The CDR3 sequence is CASSFRDLTYGYTF. In DNA, the CDR3 is TGTGCCAGCAGCTTCCGGGACTTGACCTATGGCTACACCTTC.

This chain connects TRBV7-9 to TRBJ1-1, with D unclear. The CDR3 loop spans 14 amino acids. Germline-derived CDR1 and CDR2 are SEHNR and FQNEAQ (reference sequence). Trimming left V 4 bases short and J 3 bases short, with 12 bases between. For the CDR3, the DNA is TGTGCCAGCAGCTCAAGAGGCTCGGACACTGAAGCTTTCTTT. It specifies CASSSRGSDTEAFF.

V and J are TRBV5-4 and TRBJ2-7; 12 positions match TRBD2. This CDR3 spans 14 amino acids. Germline assignment: CDR1 SGHNT and CDR2 YYREEE (reference sequence). With 4 bases clipped from V and 7 bases from J, the junction kept 6 bases outside the gene matches. CDR3 bases: TGTGCCAGCAGCGTGACTAGCGGGAGACAGGAGCAGTACTTC. This gives the protein CASSVTSGRQEQYF.

The rearrangement links TRBV2 to TRBJ1-1, with D uncertain. Germline V gene sequence: CDR1 SNHLY, CDR2 FYNNEI. V lost 1 base, J lost 11 bases, and 17 bases lay in between. The CDR3 runs 14 residues. The CDR3 sequence is CASSEVGYLVGAFF. Written as DNA, the CDR3 is TGTGCCAGCAGTGAAGTCGGGTACCTTGTTGGGGCTTTCTTT.

This chain links TRBV4-2 with TRBJ2-7; 8 bases are a match to TRBD2. The trim removed 0 bases at V and 4 bases at J, leaving 5 bases unmatched. Germline-derived CDR1 and CDR2 are LGHNA and YNFKEQ. This CDR3 comprises 15 residues. In DNA form, the CDR3 reads TGTGCCAGCAGCCAAGATCTACTAGCGGCTTACGAGCAGTACTTC. This sequence encodes CASSQDLLAAYEQYF.